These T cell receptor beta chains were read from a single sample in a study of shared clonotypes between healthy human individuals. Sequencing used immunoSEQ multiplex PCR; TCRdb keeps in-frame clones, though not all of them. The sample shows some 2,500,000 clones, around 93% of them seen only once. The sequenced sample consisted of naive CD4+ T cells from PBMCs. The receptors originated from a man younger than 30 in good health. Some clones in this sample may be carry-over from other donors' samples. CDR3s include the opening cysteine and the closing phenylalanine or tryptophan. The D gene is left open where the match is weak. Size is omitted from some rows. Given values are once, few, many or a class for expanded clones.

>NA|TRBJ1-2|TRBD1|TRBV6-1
TGTGCCAGCAGTGGGACAGGGCCACCATTCTATGGCTACACCTTC
CASSGTGPPFYGYTF
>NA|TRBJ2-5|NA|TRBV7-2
TGTGCCAGCAGCTTAGTTCGGCGGGAGACCCAGTACTTC
CASSLVRRETQYF
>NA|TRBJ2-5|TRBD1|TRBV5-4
TGTGCCAGCAGCACGGGACAGGGAGAGACCCAGTACTTC
CASSTGQGETQYF
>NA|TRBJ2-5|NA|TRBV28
TGTGCCAGCAGTCCGCAGACTAGTCGGGAGACCCAGTACTTC
CASSPQTSRETQYF
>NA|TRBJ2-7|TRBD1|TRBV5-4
TGTGCCAGCAGCTTGGAGGGACAGGCCTCACAGTACTTC
CASSLEGQASQYF
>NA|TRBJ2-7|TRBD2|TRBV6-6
TGTGCCAGCAGGACAGGCCTCGGGGGGGCCGAGCAGTACTTC
CASRTGLGGAEQYF
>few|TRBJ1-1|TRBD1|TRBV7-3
TGTGCCAGCAGCCGTGGGACAGCCAACACTGAAGCTTTCTTT
CASSRGTANTEAFF
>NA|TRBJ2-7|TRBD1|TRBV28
TGTGCCAGCACCCCTCCAGGGGGCATTTCCGAGGGCGAGCAGTACTTC
CASTPPGGISEGEQYF
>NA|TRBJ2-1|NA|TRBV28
TGTGCCAGCAGTTTAAGACGCGAGCAGTTCTTC
CASSLRREQFF
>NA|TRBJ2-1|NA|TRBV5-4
TGTGCCAGCAGCCAGCCCGAGCGGACGTACAATGAGCAGTTCTTC
CASSQPERTYNEQFF
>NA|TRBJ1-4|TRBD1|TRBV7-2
TGTGCCAGCAGCCTAGGGGGCGAGGGAAAACTGTTTTTT
CASSLGGEGKLFF
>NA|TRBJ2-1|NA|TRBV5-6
TGTGCCAGCAGCTTGGTCGGTCAGCCCTACAATGAGCAGTTCTTC
CASSLVGQPYNEQFF
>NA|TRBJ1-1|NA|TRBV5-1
TGCGCCAGCAGCTTGATCCCGGACCCCATATTGAACACTGAAGCTTTCTTT
CASSLIPDPILNTEAFF
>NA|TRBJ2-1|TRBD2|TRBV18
TGTGCCAGCTCACCATCGAGCGGGAGGATGGATGAGCAGTTCTTC
CASSPSSGRMDEQFF
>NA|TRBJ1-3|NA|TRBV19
TGTGCCAGCTCGCAGGGGCTCTCTGGAAACACCATATATTTT
CASSQGLSGNTIYF
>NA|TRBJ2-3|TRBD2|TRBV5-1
TGCGCCAGCAGCCTATACCTCCTAGCGGGAGATGGAGATACGCAGTATTTT
CASSLYLLAGDGDTQYF
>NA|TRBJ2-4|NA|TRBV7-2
TGTGCCAGCAGCCCACGGGTGACGGTGGGAAACATTCAGTACTTC
CASSPRVTVGNIQYF
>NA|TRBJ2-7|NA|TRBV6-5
TGTGCCAGCAGTTACTCGATAGTAGGTTCCTACGAGCAGTACTTC
CASSYSIVGSYEQYF
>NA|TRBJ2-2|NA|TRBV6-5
TGTGCCAGCAGTGAGGAACTCGGGGAGCTGTTTTTT
CASSEELGELFF
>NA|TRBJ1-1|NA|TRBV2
TGTGCCAGCAGGGGATGGGGGGCTGGAACTGAAGCTTTCTTT
CASRGWGAGTEAFF
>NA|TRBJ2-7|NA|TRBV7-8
TGTGCCAGCAGCTTAGCGCGGTACGGGACCAAACTTACCTCGTACTTC
CASSLARYGTKLTSYF
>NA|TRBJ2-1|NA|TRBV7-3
TGTGCCAGCAGCTTCCAGCCCTCGCCCGATGAGCAGTTCTTC
CASSFQPSPDEQFF
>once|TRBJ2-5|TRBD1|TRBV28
TGTGCCAGCAGTCGAGGGACAGAAGAGACCCAGTACTTC
CASSRGTEETQYF
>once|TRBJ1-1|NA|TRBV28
TGTGCCAGCAGTCCCCCGTGGGGCTTCACTGAAGCTTTCTTT
CASSPPWGFTEAFF
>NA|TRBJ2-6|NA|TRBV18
TGTGCCAGCTCACCATGGGAGAGCTCTGGGGCCAACGTCCTGACTTTC
CASSPWESSGANVLTF
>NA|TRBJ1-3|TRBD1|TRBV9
TGTGCCAGCAGCGTACTGGACAGGCTAGTCTCTGGAAACACCATATATTTT
CASSVLDRLVSGNTIYF
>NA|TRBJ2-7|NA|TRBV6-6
TGTGCCAGCAAAACAGCCTACGAGCAGTACTTC
CASKTAYEQYF
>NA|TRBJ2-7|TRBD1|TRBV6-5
TGTGCCAGCAGTTACTCTCGGACAGGGCTCAACGAGCAGTACTTC
CASSYSRTGLNEQYF
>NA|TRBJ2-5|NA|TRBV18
TGTGCCAGCTCACGACTAAAAGAGACCCAGTACTTC
CASSRLKETQYF
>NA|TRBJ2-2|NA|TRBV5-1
TGCGCCAGCAGAGAGGGACGGCTGAACACCGGGGAGCTGTTTTTT
CASREGRLNTGELFF